Following are 17 T cell receptor beta chains from one sample sequenced in a study of metastatic and nonmetastatic thyroid tumors. Before thyroid surgery, none of the patients had received any treatment. TCRdb reanalyzed the PCR reads via MiXCR. The data show about 31,000 clones, 15% to 20% seen once. Sequenced input: blood. The receptors derive from a female donor with papillary thyroid cancer or a benign thyroid nodule (not recorded which). Some clones in this sample may be carry-over from other donors' samples.

The genes are TRBV28 and TRBJ2-1; possibly TRBD2 for D (6 bases). This CDR3 has 14 residues. Germline CDR1 is MDHEN and CDR2 is SYDVKM. The V gene lost 2 bases and the J gene lost 7 bases, with 12 bases spanning the gap. The CDR3 is CASSLGGRGNEQFF. The CDR3 DNA reads TGTGCCAGCAGTTTAGGGGGACGGGGGAATGAGCAGTTCTTC.

V and J are TRBV7-2 and TRBJ2-1; 8 bases align to TRBD2. Germline CDR1 SGHTA, CDR2 FQGNSA. This CDR3 is built from 15 residues. Trimming took 3 bases from V and 6 from J; bases not matched to a gene: 7. The CDR3 bases are TGTGCCAGCAGCTTTGCGGGGGGAGGTGGCAATGAGCAGTTCTTC. It specifies CASSFAGGGGNEQFF.

This clone was seen ten or more times. This CDR3 fails to terminate in the conserved phenylalanine or tryptophan, so it likely reflects a read error. No DNA is shown, since the ends of the CDR3 on it are uncertain; the CDR3 is the one TCRdb lists. The chain carries TRBV7-3 and TRBJ2-1. The germline V gene has CDR1 SGHTA and CDR2 FQGTGA. The CDR3 is 9 residues long, ends included. The CDR3 reads CASSLTGPR.

The rearrangement links TRBV19 to TRBJ1-1, with TRBD1 matching 7 bases. The V segment lost 6 bases and the J segment 4 bases; nucleotides outside the gene matches: 8. There are 14 residues in the CDR3. Per the germline V gene, CDR1 is LNHDA and CDR2 is SQIVND (reference sequence). This CDR3 reads CASSHRGLGTEAFF. In DNA form, the CDR3 reads TGTGCCAGTAGCCACAGGGGTTTAGGCACTGAAGCTTTCTTT.

This clone occurred many times. This may be a read error, as it is one base from a much larger clone. The chain couples TRBV19 to TRBJ2-7, with no clear D. The V end lost 8 bases, the J end lost 6 bases, and 11 bases lay between the germline ends. Germline-derived CDR1 and CDR2 are LNHDA and SQIVND (reference sequence). The CDR3 has 11 amino acids. As DNA, the CDR3 is TGTGCCAGTGGGTCTTGGGTCGAGCAGTACTTC. This encodes CASGSWVEQYF.

This clone was recorded at least ten times. V gene TRBV5-1 combines with J gene TRBJ1-3; D may be TRBD1 (5 bases). The CDR3 length is 15 residues. The germline V gene encodes CDR1 SGHRS and CDR2 YFSETQ. Trimming removed 0 bases at V and 3 bases at J, with 10 bases between. The CDR3 sequence: CASSLDTGSGNTIYF. The CDR3 DNA reads TGCGCCAGCAGCTTGGACACAGGTAGTGGAAACACCATATATTTT.

There are many counts of this clone. This sequence joins TRBV11-2 and TRBJ1-3; D gene ambiguous. Germline V gene lookup returns CDR1 SGHAT and CDR2 FQNNGV. Trimming removed 0 bases from V and 1 base from J, with 4 bases in between. The CDR3 runs to 14 residues. The CDR3 reads CASSLEESGNTIYF. CDR3 sequence (DNA): TGTGCCAGCAGCTTAGAAGAGTCTGGAAACACCATATATTTT.

This clone was seen ten or more times. This rearrangement joins TRBV19 to TRBJ1-2; TRBD1 matches 9 bases. With V trimmed by 6 bases and J by 4 bases, 12 bases remained unmatched. From germline, CDR1 is LNHDA and CDR2 SQIVND (reference sequence). The CDR3 runs 16 residues. The CDR3 bases are TGTGCCAGTAGACCTCTGGACAGGGGATATAGCTATGGCTACACCTTC. This codes for CASRPLDRGYSYGYTF.

This clone is labeled as medium-sized. The genes are TRBV19 and TRBJ2-7; 8 bases line up with TRBD1. CDR1 and CDR2 (germline): LNHDA, SQIVND (reference sequence). CDR3 length equals 16 residues. The trim removed 5 bases at V and 4 bases at J, leaving 13 bases unmatched. The CDR3 loop is CASSSSVVRGRYEQYF. Here the CDR3 DNA reads TGTGCCAGTAGTTCCTCTGTCGTCAGGGGGCGTTACGAGCAGTACTTC.

This clone was recorded a few times. The same CDR3 can be traced to other DNA sequences in this sample. The rearrangement uses TRBV28 and TRBJ2-3, with D unresolved. This CDR3 contains 14 residues. Deletions cut 3 bases from V and 1 base from J, with 8 bases between. Germline CDR1 reads MDHEN; CDR2 reads SYDVKM. The CDR3 loop reads CASSFVAGTDTQYF. CDR3 nucleotides: TGTGCCAGCAGTTTTGTCGCTGGCACAGATACGCAGTATTTT.

This chain connects TRBV6-5 to TRBJ1-5; TRBD1 is a possible D gene (6 bases). CDR3 length: 14 amino acids. From germline, CDR1 is MNHEY and CDR2 SVGAGI. V lost 1 base to trimming and J lost 6 bases, with 10 bases between them. CDR3 in amino acids: CASSYLQGGQPQHF. The CDR3 DNA reads as TGTGCCAGCAGTTACTTACAGGGTGGTCAGCCCCAGCATTTT.

Within the sample, this clone is medium-sized. The rearrangement joins TRBV6-1 to TRBJ1-6; possible D gene TRBD1, 5 bases. Germline CDR1 reads MNHNS; CDR2 reads SASEGT. The CDR3 covers 14 residues. V lost 6 bases and J 10 bases, leaving 16 bases between the germline ends. The CDR3 sequence: CASSTGYGGSPLHF. The CDR3 nucleotides are TGTGCCAGCAGCACAGGTTATGGAGGCTCACCCCTCCACTTT.

This clone was recorded a few times. The chain has TRBV27 and TRBJ2-1; unclear D gene. The CDR3 is made up of 16 amino acids. Trimming pared 7 bases from V and 1 base from J, leaving 17 bases between. Germline CDR1 MNHEY, CDR2 SMNVEV (reference sequence). The CDR3 here is CASNRVSGPSYNEQFF. Here the CDR3 DNA reads TGTGCCAGCAACCGAGTAAGTGGGCCTTCCTACAATGAGCAGTTCTTC.

The table lists this clone with a few counts. The genes are TRBV6-1 and TRBJ1-2; possible D gene TRBD1, 6 bases. V lost 5 bases to trimming and J lost 3 bases, with 16 bases between them. The germline V gene encodes CDR1 MNHNS and CDR2 SASEGT. The length of the CDR3 is 15 residues. In nucleotides, the CDR3 is TGTGCCAGCAGTTGGGCCGGCAGGGGCGACTATGGCTACACCTTC. Translating gives CASSWAGRGDYGYTF.

This clone was seen a single time. This rearrangement joins TRBV20-1 to TRBJ1-3, with D unresolved. Deletions cut 5 bases from V and 4 bases from J, with 12 bases between. The germline V gene encodes CDR1 DFQATT and CDR2 SNEGSKA (reference sequence). This CDR3 comprises 13 residues. CDR3 sequence (DNA): TGCAGTGCTGCCGGCCCTAACGGAAACACCATATATTTT. Translating gives CSAAGPNGNTIYF.

This clone was seen at least ten times. The gene calls are TRBV11-3 and TRBJ2-7; 7 bases line up with TRBD1. Germline CDR1 is SGHNT and CDR2 is YENEEA. The CDR3 totals 15 residues. Unmatched junction bases numbered 7, after V lost 2 bases and J lost 3 bases. This chain's CDR3 is CASSLNSGGIYEQYF. CDR3 nucleotides: TGTGCCAGCAGCTTAAACTCAGGGGGTATCTACGAGCAGTACTTC.

There are many counts of this clone. This chain's CDR3 is CAWAESSYEQYF. As DNA, the CDR3 is TGTGCCTGGGCGGAGAGCTCCTACGAGCAGTACTTC. This chain connects TRBV11-2 to TRBJ2-7; unclear D gene. Per the germline V gene, CDR1 is SGHAT and CDR2 is FQNNGV. Trimming took 11 bases from V and 0 from J, leaving 11 bases between them. The CDR3 extends over 12 amino acids.